One and the same sample provided the 22 T cell receptor beta chains below, sequenced in a study of T cell responses to AZD1222 COVID-19 vaccine. Using immunoSEQ multiplex PCR, the repertoire was profiled, and TCRdb retains in-frame clones only, with some absent. The sample carries approximately 150,000 clones, about 92% recorded once. This specimen was peripheral blood, taken on day 0 of AZD1222 vaccination. Source of these receptors: an adult in good health.

The chain employs TRBV6-1 and TRBJ2-2, with TRBD1 identical over 7 bases. From germline, CDR1 is MNHNS and CDR2 SASEGT. V lost 1 base and J lost 5; bases outside the gene matches: 10. This CDR3 region has 17 residues. CDR3 nucleotides: TGTGCCAGCAGTGAAGACCACAGGGGAAAGAGGACCGGGGAGCTGTTTTTT. Translating it yields CASSEDHRGKRTGELFF.

In the case of this clone: Distinct nucleotide sequences in the sample also encode this CDR3. V usage is TRBV9 and J usage is TRBJ2-3; no definite D call. The CDR3 is made up of 13 amino acids. The germline V gene encodes CDR1 SGDLS and CDR2 YYNGEE. Trimming pared 2 bases from V and 0 bases from J, leaving 4 bases between. CDR3 in amino acids: CASSVLSTDTQYF. CDR3 coding DNA: TGTGCCAGCAGCGTCCTGAGCACAGATACGCAGTATTTT.

The V call is TRBV5-1, the J call TRBJ1-1; 9 bases are a match to TRBD1. V lost 2 bases, J lost 1 base, and 6 bases stayed unmatched. The CDR3 sequence is 16 residues long. Germline V CDR1 and CDR2: SGHRS, YFSETQ. The CDR3 DNA is TGCGCCAGCAGCTTAACAGGGGGCTGGGAGAACACTGAAGCTTTCTTT. Amino acids: CASSLTGGWENTEAFF.

The V and J genes are TRBV7-2 and TRBJ2-1; weak D call: TRBD2 (6 bases). Germline V gene lookup returns CDR1 SGHTA and CDR2 FQGNSA. CDR3 length: 14 residues. The V end was cut by 4 bases, the J end by 4 bases, with 11 bases between. The CDR3 loop reads CASSSRRGYNEQFF. The CDR3 DNA reads TGTGCCAGCAGCTCCCGCCGGGGGTACAATGAGCAGTTCTTC.

The genes are TRBV12-5 and TRBJ1-1, with no clear D. The germline V gene encodes CDR1 LGHNT and CDR2 FRNRAP. This CDR3 is 13 amino acids long. The germline V and J ends were trimmed by 3 bases and 1 base, with 6 bases remaining between them. CDR3 in amino acids: CASGFWENTEAFF. CDR3 DNA sequence: TGTGCTAGTGGTTTCTGGGAGAACACTGAAGCTTTCTTT. Variable domain in full (rest from reference TRBV12-5 and TRBJ1-1): DARVTQTPRHKVTEMGQEVTMRCQPILGHNTVFWYRQTMMQGLELLAYFRNRAPLDDSGMPKDRFSAEMPDATLATLKIQPSEPRDSAVYFCASGFWENTEAFFGQGTRLTVV.

V is TRBV15 and J is TRBJ2-3; 8 nucleotides line up with TRBD1. Losses at the gene ends were 1 base for V and 0 bases for J; bases not matched to a gene: 3. Germline V gene sequence: CDR1 LNHNV, CDR2 YYDKDF (reference sequence). The CDR3 has 16 residues. The CDR3 DNA is TGTGCCACCAGCAGAGGGCAGGGGGCAAGCACAGATACGCAGTATTTT. Its protein product is CATSRGQGASTDTQYF.

The chain combines TRBV7-9 with TRBJ2-3, with unresolved D. Germline CDR1 is SEHNR and CDR2 is FQNEAQ (reference sequence). V was cut by 1 base and J by 8 bases, with 7 bases left in between. CDR3 length: 12 amino acids. The CDR3 coding sequence is TGTGCCAGCAGCTTAGTCACGGGTACGCAGTATTTT. It is translated as CASSLVTGTQYF.

The chain links TRBV3-1 (or the pseudogene TRBV3-2) to TRBJ2-7; 9 nucleotides align to TRBD2. CDR1 is LGHDT, CDR2 YNNKEL, per germline (reference sequence). This CDR3 has 13 residues. V lost 3 bases, J lost 6 bases, and 3 bases stayed unmatched. This CDR3 reads CASSQLAGSEQYF. The DNA of the CDR3 is TGTGCCAGCAGCCAGCTAGCGGGAAGCGAGCAGTACTTC.

The CDR3 nucleotides are TGTGCCAGCAGTTACTCGATGATGCTAGCGGGGTACAATGAGCAGTTCTTC. This encodes CASSYSMMLAGYNEQFF. This rearrangement joins TRBV6-2 or TRBV6-3 to TRBJ2-1; 9 positions match TRBD2. CDR1 is MNHEY, CDR2 SVGEGT, per germline. The CDR3 length is 17 residues. After removal of 0 bases from V and 4 bases from J, the junction contained 7 bases not matched to a gene.

The genes are TRBV7-8 and TRBJ1-6; D uncertain. CDR1 and CDR2 from the germline V gene are SGHVS and FQNEAQ. The V gene lost 1 base and the J gene lost 5 bases, with 9 bases spanning the gap. This CDR3 is 15 amino acids long. The DNA of the CDR3 is TGTGCCAGCAGCTTAGGGGTGGGTAATAATTCACCCCTCCACTTT. It is translated as CASSLGVGNNSPLHF. The complete variable domain, with remaining parts taken from reference TRBV7-8 and TRBJ1-6, reads GAGVSQSPRYKVAKRGQDVALRCDPISGHVSLFWYQQALGQGPEFLTYFQNEAQLDKSGLPSDRFFAERPEGSVSTLKIQRTQQEDSAVYLCASSLGVGNNSPLHFGNGTRLTVT.

This clone was seen once. The CDR3 DNA reads as TGCAGCTTTTCCATCTCGTACGGGGACTACGAGCAGTACTTC. Translating it yields CSFSISYGDYEQYF. The gene calls are TRBV29-1 and TRBJ2-7; weak D call: TRBD2 (5 bases). The CDR3 consists of 14 residues. The germline V gene encodes CDR1 SQVTM and CDR2 ANQGSEA. V was pared by 8 bases and J by 3 bases, with 20 bases between.

The chain recombines TRBV24-1 with TRBJ2-2; D gene unclear. The CDR3 contains 13 residues. Germline values: CDR1 KGHDR, CDR2 SFDVKD. Trimming cost V 3 bases and J 5 bases, with 6 bases left between them. This CDR3 is CATSDPGTGELFF. CDR3 coding DNA: TGTGCCACCAGTGATCCAGGAACCGGGGAGCTGTTTTTT.

The gene calls are TRBV5-8 and TRBJ2-7, with 7 bases aligning to TRBD2. The CDR3 is made up of 18 amino acids. Trimming took 1 base from V and 3 from J; bases not matched to a gene: 16. Germline CDR1 and CDR2: SGHTS and YDEGEE. CDR3 nucleotide sequence: TGTGCCAGCAGCTTGATCACCTACGGTGGACTAGTCTTCTACGAGCAGTACTTC. The encoded protein is CASSLITYGGLVFYEQYF.

The CDR3 protein is CASSLLWNEQYF. CDR3 nucleotide sequence: TGTGCCAGCAGCTTGTTGTGGAACGAGCAGTACTTC. The genes are TRBV5-8 and TRBJ2-7; unclear D gene. Germline V gene data show CDR1 as SGHTS and CDR2 as YDEGEE. The V end was cut by 1 base, the J end by 5 bases, with 7 bases between. The CDR3 loop spans 12 amino acids.

The count of this clone is one. The chain carries TRBV10-3 and TRBJ1-1; 8 nucleotides align to TRBD1. The CDR3 runs to 16 residues. V trimming: 3 bases; J trimming: 6 bases; junction bases outside the gene matches: 12. The germline gives CDR1 ENHRY, CDR2 SYGVKD. The CDR3 bases are TGTGCCATCAGTGATGGGCAGGGGGCGCGAGGCGCTGAAGCTTTCTTT. Its translation: CAISDGQGARGAEAFF.

This clone was observed a few times. This chain joins TRBV12-5 and TRBJ2-7; 9 bases match TRBD2. CDR1 and CDR2 (germline): LGHNT, FRNRAP. The CDR3 is 17 amino acids. The V gene end was trimmed by 0 bases and the J gene end by 1 base; junction bases not matched to a gene: 7. The CDR3 DNA sequence: TGTGCTAGTGGTTTGGTACTGTCTAGCGGGGTGTCCTACGAGCAGTACTTC. Its translation: CASGLVLSSGVSYEQYF.

This rearrangement joins TRBV21-1 to TRBJ2-5; the tabulated D call, TRBD1, remains unverified against the DNA. TRBV21-1 is assigned pseudogene status. This CDR3 is 15 amino acids long. The CDR3, as DNA: TGTGCCAGCAGCAGTCCGGGACAGGTTATGGAGACCCAGTACTTC. Translating gives CASSSPGQVMETQYF.

This clone was recorded only once. The V gene is TRBV4-1, the J gene TRBJ2-7, with 8 positions matching TRBD2. After removal of 4 bases from V and 7 bases from J, the junction contained 15 bases not matched to a gene. CDR1 is MGHRA, CDR2 YSYEKL, per germline. The CDR3 consists of 16 residues. In DNA form, the CDR3 reads TGCGCCAGCAGCCTCACGGGGGGGGCCACTACGGAAGAGCAGTACTTC. Translating it yields CASSLTGGATTEEQYF.

The chain carries TRBV7-9 and TRBJ2-7; TRBD1 matches 8 bases. V was pared by 5 bases and J by 2 bases, with 11 bases of the junction left unmatched. The germline V gene encodes CDR1 SEHNR and CDR2 FQNEAQ (reference sequence). The CDR3 is 16 residues long. This chain's CDR3 is CASSPQGQGRAYEQYF. CDR3 in DNA: TGTGCCAGCAGCCCACAAGGACAGGGAAGGGCCTACGAGCAGTACTTC.

This chain uses TRBV11-2 with TRBJ2-1; 8 bases are a match to TRBD2. The CDR3 has 16 residues. Germline CDR1 is SGHAT and CDR2 is FQNNGV. Trimming took 4 bases from V and 5 from J; bases not matched to a gene: 10. The CDR3 loop reads CASSSGGAQGHNEQFF. The CDR3 region has the DNA TGTGCCAGCAGCTCGGGAGGGGCGCAGGGGCACAATGAGCAGTTCTTC.

The sample holds one count of this clone. J is TRBJ2-3 and V is TRBV7-6; 12 bases are shared with TRBD2. Germline V gene sequence: CDR1 SGHVS, CDR2 FNYEAQ. The CDR3 length is 18 residues. V was clipped by 0 bases and J by 8 bases; unmatched bases: 12. The CDR3 DNA reads TGTGCCAGCAGCTTAGCGCTTGGACTAGCGGGACCCACGGGTACGCAGTATTTT. Protein sequence: CASSLALGLAGPTGTQYF.

DNA for the CDR3: TGCGCCAGCAGTGATGGTGGAGCGGGAGGAACTGAAGCTTTCTTT. This codes for CASSDGGAGGTEAFF. J is TRBJ1-1 and V is TRBV10-2, with D hard to call. CDR1 is WSHSY and CDR2 is SAAADI in the germline V gene. This CDR3 region has 15 residues. V lost 3 bases and J 5 bases, leaving 16 bases between the germline ends.